Listed below are T cell receptor beta chains from one sample, sequenced in a study of blood T cell repertoires in COVID-19. This table comes from immunoSEQ multiplex PCR, and its TCRdb copy is limited to in-frame clones, with some not included. This table has about 59,000 clones, about 86% appearing once. Sequencing was done on a sample of peripheral blood. The receptors shown here come from an elderly woman with active or convalescent COVID-19. The CDR3 runs from the conserved cysteine through the conserved F or W. A D gene is named only where the DNA matches it firmly. Where a row states a size, it is once, few, many or the class of an expanded clone; other rows omit it.

CDR3nt: TGTGCCAGCAGCTCATCCTGGGGCGGAGAAACGATAGAGACCCAGTACTTC
CDR3aa: CASSSSWGGETIETQYF
d_gene: NA
len: 17
v_gene: TRBV7-6
abundance: NA
j_gene: TRBJ2-5

CDR3nt: TGTGCCAGCAGTCCTGGACAGGGGTACGAGCAGTACTTC
CDR3aa: CASSPGQGYEQYF
d_gene: TRBD1
len: 13
v_gene: TRBV28
abundance: NA
j_gene: TRBJ2-7

CDR3nt: TGTGCCAGCAGCCCAGGGGTCTTCGGTGGCTACACCTTC
CDR3aa: CASSPGVFGGYTF
d_gene: NA
len: 13
v_gene: TRBV12-3/TRBV12-4
abundance: NA
j_gene: TRBJ1-2

CDR3nt: TGTGCCAGCAGTCGGGTGGCAACTAATGAAAAACTGTTTTTT
CDR3aa: CASSRVATNEKLFF
d_gene: NA
len: 14
v_gene: TRBV25-1
abundance: few
j_gene: TRBJ1-4

CDR3nt: TGTGCCAGCAGGAACGGGGGACAGATCCATGAAAAACTGTTTTTT
CDR3aa: CASRNGGQIHEKLFF
d_gene: TRBD1
len: 15
v_gene: TRBV6-5
abundance: NA
j_gene: TRBJ1-4

CDR3nt: TGTGCCAGCAGCCCCGGGACAGGGAATGAAAAACTGTTTTTT
CDR3aa: CASSPGTGNEKLFF
d_gene: TRBD1
len: 14
v_gene: TRBV7-2
abundance: NA
j_gene: TRBJ1-4

CDR3nt: TGTGCCAGTAGCGGGGAGATAAACTTAGCGGAGCCCTACAATGAGCAGTTCTTC
CDR3aa: CASSGEINLAEPYNEQFF
d_gene: NA
len: 18
v_gene: TRBV19
abundance: NA
j_gene: TRBJ2-1

CDR3nt: TGCAGCGTTGAAAGCTTTGGGGGACTGGGAGCTTTCTTT
CDR3aa: CSVESFGGLGAFF
d_gene: NA
len: 13
v_gene: TRBV29-1
abundance: once
j_gene: TRBJ1-1

CDR3nt: TGTGCCAGCAGACAGGGGGTAATTGCCGAAAACACTGAAGCTTTCTTT
CDR3aa: CASRQGVIAENTEAFF
d_gene: TRBD1
len: 16
v_gene: TRBV2
abundance: NA
j_gene: TRBJ1-1

CDR3nt: TGTGCCAGCCGTCCCGGGACAGGAGGACGGGAGACCCAGTACTTC
CDR3aa: CASRPGTGGRETQYF
d_gene: TRBD1
len: 15
v_gene: TRBV27
abundance: NA
j_gene: TRBJ2-5

CDR3nt: TGTGCCAGCAGCTTAGCGAAACGGGGGGTTATGTCAGATACGCAGTATTTT
CDR3aa: CASSLAKRGVMSDTQYF
d_gene: TRBD2
len: 17
v_gene: TRBV7-9
abundance: NA
j_gene: TRBJ2-3

CDR3nt: TGTGCCAGTAGTATAGAACAATTCTATGGCTACACCTTC
CDR3aa: CASSIEQFYGYTF
d_gene: NA
len: 13
v_gene: TRBV19
abundance: NA
j_gene: TRBJ1-2

CDR3nt: TGTGCCAGCAGCGTTGGGAGTACGGGGGAGAGCACAGATACGCAGTATTTT
CDR3aa: CASSVGSTGESTDTQYF
d_gene: NA
len: 17
v_gene: TRBV9
abundance: NA
j_gene: TRBJ2-3

CDR3nt: TGTGCCACCCTAAGCATCCCGGGACATAGTTTCGATTCAGATACGCAGTATTTT
CDR3aa: CATLSIPGHSFDSDTQYF
d_gene: NA
len: 18
v_gene: TRBV28
abundance: NA
j_gene: TRBJ2-3

CDR3nt: TGTGCCAGCAGTTACACCTCAGGGAACTATGGCTACACCTTC
CDR3aa: CASSYTSGNYGYTF
d_gene: NA
len: 14
v_gene: TRBV6-5
abundance: NA
j_gene: TRBJ1-2

CDR3nt: TGTGCCAGCTCCGCGGGGGGGCTTAACTCTGGAAACACCATATATTTT
CDR3aa: CASSAGGLNSGNTIYF
d_gene: NA
len: 16
v_gene: TRBV7-2
abundance: NA
j_gene: TRBJ1-3

CDR3nt: TGTGCCAGCAGATCGAGCGCAGCTTTCTTT
CDR3aa: CASRSSAAFF
d_gene: NA
len: 10
v_gene: TRBV11-2
abundance: NA
j_gene: TRBJ1-1

CDR3nt: TGTGCCAGCAGCTTACTAGTGAACACTGAAGCTTTCTTT
CDR3aa: CASSLLVNTEAFF
d_gene: NA
len: 13
v_gene: TRBV13
abundance: NA
j_gene: TRBJ1-1

CDR3nt: TGCGCCAGCACCGTTTCAGGGGATAATTCACCCCTCCACTTT
CDR3aa: CASTVSGDNSPLHF
d_gene: NA
len: 14
v_gene: TRBV5-1
abundance: NA
j_gene: TRBJ1-6

CDR3nt: TGTGCCAGCAGTAAAGCGGGGACAGGACAGCAGTACTTC
CDR3aa: CASSKAGTGQQYF
d_gene: NA
len: 13
v_gene: TRBV6-1
abundance: NA
j_gene: TRBJ2-7

CDR3nt: TGTGCCATCAGTGAAACAGGATACGAGCAGTACTTC
CDR3aa: CAISETGYEQYF
d_gene: NA
len: 12
v_gene: TRBV10-3
abundance: NA
j_gene: TRBJ2-7

CDR3nt: TGTGCCAGTAGCATTAGAAGGGGGCAGAGCAATCAGCCCCAGCATTTT
CDR3aa: CASSIRRGQSNQPQHF
d_gene: TRBD1
len: 16
v_gene: TRBV19
abundance: NA
j_gene: TRBJ1-5

CDR3nt: TGTGCCAGTAACCCACTAGCGGGCACAGATACGCAGTATTTT
CDR3aa: CASNPLAGTDTQYF
d_gene: TRBD2
len: 14
v_gene: TRBV19
abundance: NA
j_gene: TRBJ2-3

CDR3nt: TGTGCCAGCAGCCCAAGCGGTACACTGTCTAATTCACCCCTCCACTTT
CDR3aa: CASSPSGTLSNSPLHF
d_gene: NA
len: 16
v_gene: TRBV3-1/TRBV3-2
abundance: NA
j_gene: TRBJ1-6

CDR3nt: TGTGCCAGCAGCTTAGTCCACCTAGACAATGAGCAGTTCTTC
CDR3aa: CASSLVHLDNEQFF
d_gene: NA
len: 14
v_gene: TRBV7-9
abundance: NA
j_gene: TRBJ2-1

CDR3nt: TGCGCCAGCAGCTTGGCCGGGACAGTCAATGAAAAACTGTTTTTT
CDR3aa: CASSLAGTVNEKLFF
d_gene: TRBD1
len: 15
v_gene: TRBV5-1
abundance: NA
j_gene: TRBJ1-4

CDR3nt: TGTGCCAGCAGTGAAACAAGCGGGGGGGCTAGCTACGAGCAGTACTTC
CDR3aa: CASSETSGGASYEQYF
d_gene: TRBD2
len: 16
v_gene: TRBV6-1
abundance: NA
j_gene: TRBJ2-7

CDR3nt: TGTGCCAGCAGCTTGGCAGGCGGGCGAGTGAACACTGAAGCTTTCTTT
CDR3aa: CASSLAGGRVNTEAFF
d_gene: NA
len: 16
v_gene: TRBV5-5
abundance: NA
j_gene: TRBJ1-1

CDR3nt: TGTGCCACCAGTGATCCCCCAGGTGGGGGGGGGTCCCCCAATGAGCAGTTCTTC
CDR3aa: CATSDPPGGGGSPNEQFF
d_gene: TRBD2
len: 18
v_gene: TRBV24-1
abundance: NA
j_gene: TRBJ2-1

CDR3nt: TGTGCCAGCAGCCAACGGCTAGCGGGGGGGTGGGAGACCCAGTACTTC
CDR3aa: CASSQRLAGGWETQYF
d_gene: TRBD2
len: 16
v_gene: TRBV3-1/TRBV3-2
abundance: few
j_gene: TRBJ2-5

CDR3nt: TGCGCCAGCAGCCAGCAACCGGGACAGGGGTTTGGCTACACCTTC
CDR3aa: CASSQQPGQGFGYTF
d_gene: TRBD1
len: 15
v_gene: TRBV4-1
abundance: NA
j_gene: TRBJ1-2